This entry concerns a single T cell receptor beta chain. Its antigen remains unidentified. The CDR3 consists of 12 residues. The V gene lost 5 bases and the J gene lost 0 bases, with 5 bases spanning the gap. In germline, CDR1 is MNHEY, CDR2 SMNVEV (reference sequence). This specimen belongs to a study of OX40 agonist ivuxolimab in advanced cancers. Whole-study findings and limits: It was not determined which antigens were specifically recognized by the peripheral T cells that had undergone clonal expansion.

Assay used: immunoSEQ multiplex PCR; TCRdb lists only in-frame clones, some missing. The repertoire holds some 12,000 clones, with roughly 69% as singletons. The rearrangement uses TRBV27 and TRBJ2-7, with no clear D. Sequences were derived from CD4+ or CD8+ T cells sorted from blood, sampled in a trial of the OX40 agonist ivuxolimab. This TCR was sampled from an adult with an advanced solid tumor such as melanoma, head and neck, liver or kidney cancer. The CDR3 region has the DNA TGTGCCAGCAGTCCGGGCTCCTACGAGCAGTACTTC. Its protein is CASSPGSYEQYF.